This TCR beta chain was sequenced during a study of T cell responses to AZD1222 COVID-19 vaccine. TCRdb's table, derived via immunoSEQ multiplex PCR, lists solely in-frame clones and lacks some. Found here are around 170,000 clones, 90% of them singletons; the top ten hold around 1.5%. Per germline, CDR1 LNHDA and CDR2 SQIVND (reference sequence). The CDR3 is 13 amino acids. V lost 7 bases to trimming and J lost 0 bases, with 7 bases between them. As to this clone: Its antigen remains unknown.

The study's findings and limits: Of the AZD1222 recipients, only five or six were seropositive at baseline.

The chain carries TRBV19 and TRBJ1-3; D may be TRBD1 (5 bases). This TCR came from an adult in good health. The sample in question was peripheral blood, obtained on day 0 of AZD1222 vaccination. The CDR3: CASTGISGNTIYF. Here the CDR3 DNA reads TGTGCCAGTACAGGGATCTCTGGAAACACCATATATTTT.